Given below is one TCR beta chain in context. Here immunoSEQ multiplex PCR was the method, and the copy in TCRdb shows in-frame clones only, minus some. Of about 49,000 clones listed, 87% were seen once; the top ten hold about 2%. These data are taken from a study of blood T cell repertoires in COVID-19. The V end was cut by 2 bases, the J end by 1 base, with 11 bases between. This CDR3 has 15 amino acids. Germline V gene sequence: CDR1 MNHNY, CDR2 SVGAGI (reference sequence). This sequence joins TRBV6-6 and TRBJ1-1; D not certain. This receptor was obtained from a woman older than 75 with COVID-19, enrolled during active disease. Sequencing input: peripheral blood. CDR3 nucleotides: TGTGCCAGCAGTTACAGTGGTGGCTGGAACACTGAAGCTTTCTTT. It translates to CASSYSGGWNTEAFF.